Sequencing of this T cell receptor beta chain was carried out in a study of T cells in Graves' hyperthyroidism and ophthalmopathy (dated by TCRdb to 2018 to 2020). With respect to the entire study: Peripheral blood samples were taken at initial diagnosis, before any treatment was given. An independent validation cohort of around 19 hyperthyroidism patients and about 16 patients who later progressed to ophthalmopathy tested prospective prediction of ophthalmopathy. To identify TCR V-J signatures that set the groups apart, the researchers used a discovery cohort of more than 95 patients, made up of approximately 43 with Graves' ophthalmopathy and some 60 with stable Graves' hyperthyroidism. The paper reports TCR Vbeta CDR3 sequencing of over 130 peripheral blood samples: around 41 ophthalmopathy, about 75 hyperthyroidism and around 17 progressor patients. Once sampling was done, hyperthyroidism patients were given methimazole at a starting dose of 30 mg daily, whereas ophthalmopathy patients were given high-dose intravenous methylprednisolone. The study also compared thyroid tissue and blood T-cell repertoires from five or six Graves' hyperthyroidism patients. For training and testing, the 100 or so patients in the discovery cohort were randomly divided in a 7:3 ratio. The full study reports these points: Ophthalmopathy was separated from stable hyperthyroidism by a 13 V-J signature model, with 85% to 90% sensitivity and just over 81% specificity obtained in cross-validation and 80%/75% obtained in testing. Sample size was not statistically predetermined, and blinding of investigators to group allocation was not performed. During validation, the model predicted progression to ophthalmopathy a median of about 5.9 months ahead of onset, with roughly 65% sensitivity and 72.22% specificity. Blood samples also contained most of the expanded thyroid clonotypes (frequency above 0.001), which suggests that blood repertoires may reflect thyroid immune responses.

This clonotype was counted a few times. The antigen it recognizes is unknown. No base qualities exist here, and no much larger clone lies one base off it. In the ophthalmopathy patients, disease was moderately to severely active, with a Clinical Activity Score of 3 or more, a NOSPECS grade of 4 or more, and a duration of less than 3 months. Patients with uncontrolled infections, other autoimmune diseases, pregnancy or lactation were excluded. Clinical symptoms, serum thyroxine and TRAb, thyroid ultrasound, and orbital computed tomography formed the basis for the diagnoses. Ficoll-Paque density gradient centrifugation was used to isolate PBMCs from about 9.4 ml of fresh peripheral blood. Trizol reagent was used to extract total RNA, and RNA quality was then checked on an Agilent 2100 Bioanalyzer. Amplification of TCR beta CDR3 regions was carried out from RNA transcripts. The first round of RT-PCR for the TCR CDR3 was performed with the HTBI primer set and the Qiagen OneStep RT-PCR kit. Libraries were constructed in a second round of multiplex PCR, after which size selection and purification were carried out. Sequencing of the libraries was done on an Illumina HiSeq2000 using paired-end 100 bp reads. The authors processed their data as follows. SOAPnuke was used to process the raw data, with reads discarded if the reads contained adapters or uncalled bases, had a mean Phred below 15, or lacked an exact constant-primer or identifier match. High-quality paired reads were merged with COPE v1.2.5, and unique nucleotide sequences were defined as clonotypes. Clonotypes were aligned to IMGT TRBV, TRBD and TRBJ reference segments using MiTCR v1.1. The analysis was restricted to V-J combinations with a frequency above 0.0001, which together covered 99% to 99.2% of the repertoires. A TCS score was defined as the ratio between F50 (clonal expansion) and ExV (chaos), using BLOSUM62-based TCRdist between CDR3 peptides within each V-J. Welch's t-statistics and random forest reduced around 520 V-J features to 13, which were used in a naive Bayes classifier (R e1071). TCRdb redid the processing of the public reads, applying fastp at Q25 and MiXCR, and retained in-frame beta chains. Rows matching on CDR3 protein sequence are summarized as one entry with the most common DNA and genes. It is TCRdb's table, rather than the study itself, that gives the V and J calls and clone size. In all, the sample holds 250,000 to 400,000 distinct CDR3 sequences, and around 13% of those were seen once. The ten largest make up around 32% of the sample.

Its CDR3 holds 11 amino acids, cysteine through phenylalanine. Only the CDR3 region is kept as DNA, spanning 33 bases read in frame from base 1. The trim is 5 bases for V and 5 bases for J, with a gap of 9 bases between the germline ends. Sequences SQVTM (CDR1) and ANQGSEA (CDR2) are obtained from the germline V gene. Material: blood. The receptor was derived from a woman aged 40 to 49 with Graves' ophthalmopathy. The rearrangement combines TRBV29-1 with TRBJ2-5, with no confidently assigned D gene. The CDR3: CSVQVGETQYF. The DNA reads as follows: TGCAGCGTTCAGGTCGGGGAGACCCAGTACTTC.